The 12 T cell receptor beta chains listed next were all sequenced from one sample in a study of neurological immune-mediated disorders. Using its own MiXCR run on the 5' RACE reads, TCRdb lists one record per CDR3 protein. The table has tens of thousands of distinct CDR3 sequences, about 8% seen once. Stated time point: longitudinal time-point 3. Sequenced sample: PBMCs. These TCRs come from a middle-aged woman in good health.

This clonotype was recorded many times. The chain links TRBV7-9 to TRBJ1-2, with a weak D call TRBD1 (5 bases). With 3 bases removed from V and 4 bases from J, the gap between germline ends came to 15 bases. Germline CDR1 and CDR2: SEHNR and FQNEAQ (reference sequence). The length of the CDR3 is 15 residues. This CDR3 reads CASSFPLTGPYGYTF. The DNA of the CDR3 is TGTGCCAGCAGCTTCCCTCTCACAGGACCCTATGGCTACACCTTC.

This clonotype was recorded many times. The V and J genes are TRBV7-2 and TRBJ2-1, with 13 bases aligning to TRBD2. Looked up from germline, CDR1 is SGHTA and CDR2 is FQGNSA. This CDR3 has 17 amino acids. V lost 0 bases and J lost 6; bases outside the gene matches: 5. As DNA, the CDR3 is TGTGCCAGCAGCTTAGCACTAGCGGGGGGGCTTACCAATGAGCAGTTCTTC. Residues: CASSLALAGGLTNEQFF.

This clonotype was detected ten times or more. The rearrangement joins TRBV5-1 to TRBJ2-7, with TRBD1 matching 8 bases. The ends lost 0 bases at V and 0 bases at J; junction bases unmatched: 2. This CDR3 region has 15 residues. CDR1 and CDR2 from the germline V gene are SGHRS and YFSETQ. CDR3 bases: TGCGCCAGCAGCTTGGCCACAGGGGGCTCCTACGAGCAGTACTTC. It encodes CASSLATGGSYEQYF.

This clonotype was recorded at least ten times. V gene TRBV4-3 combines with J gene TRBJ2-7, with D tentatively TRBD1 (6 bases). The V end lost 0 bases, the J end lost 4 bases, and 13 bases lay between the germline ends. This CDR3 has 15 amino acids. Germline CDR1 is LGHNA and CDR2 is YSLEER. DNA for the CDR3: TGCGCCAGCAGCCAAGATAGAGGCAGGGGATACGAGCAGTACTTC. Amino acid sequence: CASSQDRGRGYEQYF.

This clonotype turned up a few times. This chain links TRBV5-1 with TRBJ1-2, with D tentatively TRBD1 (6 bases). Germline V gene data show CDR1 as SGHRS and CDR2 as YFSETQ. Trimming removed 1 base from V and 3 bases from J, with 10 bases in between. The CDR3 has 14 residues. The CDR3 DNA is TGCGCCAGCAGCTTGTCGGACAGCGACTATGGCTACACCTTC. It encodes CASSLSDSDYGYTF.

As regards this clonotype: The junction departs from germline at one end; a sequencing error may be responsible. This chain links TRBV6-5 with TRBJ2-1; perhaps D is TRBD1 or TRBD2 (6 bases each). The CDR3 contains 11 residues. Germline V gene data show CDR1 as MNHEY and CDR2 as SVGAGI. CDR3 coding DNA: TGTGCCGGCAGTTACGGGGGCGAGCAGTTCTTC. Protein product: CAGSYGGEQFF.

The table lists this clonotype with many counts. This CDR3 is CASSLDRGNTEAFF. The CDR3 nucleotides are TGCGCCAGCAGCTTGGACAGGGGGAACACTGAAGCTTTCTTT. The chain employs TRBV5-1 and TRBJ1-1, with 7 bases aligning to TRBD1. J was trimmed by 1 base and V by 0 bases; bases with no gene match: 0. This CDR3 is built from 14 residues. The germline V gene has CDR1 SGHRS and CDR2 YFSETQ.

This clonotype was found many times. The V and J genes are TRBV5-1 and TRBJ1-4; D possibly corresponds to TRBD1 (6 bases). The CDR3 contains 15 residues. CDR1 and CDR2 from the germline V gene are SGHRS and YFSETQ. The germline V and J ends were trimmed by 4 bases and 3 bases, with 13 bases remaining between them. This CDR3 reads CASSAGTPSNEKLFF. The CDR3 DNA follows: TGCGCCAGCAGCGCCGGGACACCCTCTAATGAAAAACTGTTTTTT. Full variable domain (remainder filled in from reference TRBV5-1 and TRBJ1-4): KAGVTQTPRYLIKTRGQQVTLSCSPISGHRSVSWYQQTPGQGLQFLFEYFSETQRNKGNFPGRFSGRQFSNSRSEMNVSTLELGDSALYLCASSAGTPSNEKLFFGSGTQLSVL.

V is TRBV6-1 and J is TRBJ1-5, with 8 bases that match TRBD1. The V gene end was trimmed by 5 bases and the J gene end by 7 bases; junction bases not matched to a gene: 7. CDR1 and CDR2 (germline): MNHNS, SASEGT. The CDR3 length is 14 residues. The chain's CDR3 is CASSTDRGGQPQHF. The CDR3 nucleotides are TGTGCCAGCAGTACAGACAGGGGAGGGCAGCCCCAGCATTTT.

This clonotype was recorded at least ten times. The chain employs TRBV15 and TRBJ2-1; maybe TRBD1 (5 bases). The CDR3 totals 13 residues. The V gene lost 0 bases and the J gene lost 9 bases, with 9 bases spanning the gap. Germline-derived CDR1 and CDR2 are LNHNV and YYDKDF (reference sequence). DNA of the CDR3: TGTGCCACCAGCAGAGATTGGGGCAGTGAGCAGTTCTTC. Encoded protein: CATSRDWGSEQFF.

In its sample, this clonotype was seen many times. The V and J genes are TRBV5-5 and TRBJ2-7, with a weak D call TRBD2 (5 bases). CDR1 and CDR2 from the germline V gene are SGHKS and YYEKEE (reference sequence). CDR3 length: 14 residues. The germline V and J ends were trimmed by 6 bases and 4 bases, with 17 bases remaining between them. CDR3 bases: TGTGCCAGCACCTACACCCCGGGATGGTACGAGCAGTACTTC. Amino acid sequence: CASTYTPGWYEQYF. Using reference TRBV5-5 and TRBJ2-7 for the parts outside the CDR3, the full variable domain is DAGVTQSPTHLIKTRGQQVTLRCSPISGHKSVSWYQQVLGQGPQFIFQYYEKEERGRGNFPDRFSARQFPNYSSELNVNALLLGDSALYLCASTYTPGWYEQYFGPGTRLTVT.

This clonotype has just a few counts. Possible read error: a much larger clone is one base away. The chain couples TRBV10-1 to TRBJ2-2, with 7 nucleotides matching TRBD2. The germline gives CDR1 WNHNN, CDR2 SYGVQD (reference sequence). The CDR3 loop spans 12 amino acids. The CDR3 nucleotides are TGCGCCAGCAGCCGGGGGAGCGGGGAGATGTTTTTT. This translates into CASSRGSGEMFF.